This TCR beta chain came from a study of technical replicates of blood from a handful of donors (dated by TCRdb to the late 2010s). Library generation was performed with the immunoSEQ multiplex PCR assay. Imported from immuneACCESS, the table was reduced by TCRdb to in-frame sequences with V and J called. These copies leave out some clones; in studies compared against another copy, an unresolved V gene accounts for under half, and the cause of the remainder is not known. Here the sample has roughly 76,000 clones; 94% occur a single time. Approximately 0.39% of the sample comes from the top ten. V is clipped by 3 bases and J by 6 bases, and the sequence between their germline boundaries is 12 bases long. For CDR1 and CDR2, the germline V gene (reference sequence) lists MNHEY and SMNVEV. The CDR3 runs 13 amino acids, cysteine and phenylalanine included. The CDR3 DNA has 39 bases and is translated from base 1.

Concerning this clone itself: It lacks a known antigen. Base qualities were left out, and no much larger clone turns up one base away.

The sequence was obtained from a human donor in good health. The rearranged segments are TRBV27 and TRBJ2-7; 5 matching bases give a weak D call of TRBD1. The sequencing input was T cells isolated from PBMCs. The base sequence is TGTGCCAGCAGTTTTCCAGGGTTGGCCGAGCAGTACTTC. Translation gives CASSFPGLAEQYF.